The 20 T cell receptor beta chains reported below all come from one sample, sequenced in a study of control samples from healthy donors and cancer patients. Measured with immunoSEQ multiplex PCR; TCRdb has only the in-frame clones, and not every one. This sample has over 110,000 clones, with around 90% found just once. The sequenced material came from blood. The source is a man younger than 40 in good health.

The chain recombines TRBV7-9 with TRBJ2-7, with 9 nucleotides matching TRBD1. Germline V CDR1 and CDR2: SEHNR, FQNEAQ (reference sequence). CDR3 length equals 15 residues. Unmatched junction bases numbered 8, after V lost 6 bases and J lost 2 bases. The CDR3 coding sequence is TGTGCCAGCAGAGTCTCCGGGACAGGGACCTACGAGCAGTACTTC. Its protein product is CASRVSGTGTYEQYF.

The chain joins TRBV13 to TRBJ2-3, with TRBD2 matching 8 bases. With 3 bases clipped from V and 3 bases from J, the junction kept 5 bases outside the gene matches. The CDR3 extends over 15 amino acids. The germline CDR1 and CDR2 sequences are PRHDT and FYEKMQ (reference sequence). CDR3 protein: CASSFTGGPTDTQYF. The CDR3 region has the DNA TGTGCCAGCAGCTTTACGGGAGGGCCGACAGATACGCAGTATTTT.

In nucleotides, the CDR3 is TGTGCCAGCAGCGACCGGGAGGCGGGGAAATCTGAAGCTTTCTTT. This gives the protein CASSDREAGKSEAFF. The chain carries TRBV7-9 and TRBJ1-1; D is undetermined. V gave up 5 bases and J gave up 6 bases, with 19 bases separating them. This CDR3 comprises 15 residues. Germline CDR1 is SEHNR and CDR2 is FQNEAQ (reference sequence). Full variable domain (rest looked up from reference TRBV7-9 and TRBJ1-1): DTGVSQNPRHKITKRGQNVTFRCDPISEHNRLYWYRQTLGQGPEFLTYFQNEAQLEKSRLLSDRFSAERPKGSFSTLEIQRTEQGDSAMYLCASSDREAGKSEAFFGQGTRLTVV.

V usage is TRBV5-1 and J usage is TRBJ1-1; D is unresolved. Germline-derived CDR1 and CDR2 are SGHRS and YFSETQ. This CDR3 has 14 amino acids. The V and J ends lost 0 bases and 1 base respectively, with 7 bases between them. The CDR3, as DNA: TGCGCCAGCAGCTTGGTCCAGGAGAACACTGAAGCTTTCTTT. Amino acids: CASSLVQENTEAFF.

The V gene is TRBV6-6, the J gene TRBJ2-2; no reliable D call. This CDR3 spans 14 amino acids. The V end lost 5 bases, the J end lost 0 bases, and 7 bases lay between the germline ends. Germline V gene sequence: CDR1 MNHNY, CDR2 SVGAGI (reference sequence). The CDR3 sequence: CASSEIPNTGELFF. The CDR3 DNA sequence: TGTGCCAGCAGTGAGATTCCGAACACCGGGGAGCTGTTTTTT.

The V gene is TRBV7-9, the J gene TRBJ2-1; 9 bases match TRBD1. The CDR3 consists of 18 residues. Looked up from germline, CDR1 is SEHNR and CDR2 is FQNEAQ (reference sequence). The V and J ends lost 10 bases and 0 bases, in that order; junction bases with no gene match: 16. The CDR3 DNA follows: TGTGCCACTCAATCCGGGACAGGGAGGACCCGCTCCTACAATGAGCAGTTCTTC. Its protein is CATQSGTGRTRSYNEQFF.

The chain links TRBV5-1 to TRBJ1-5, with 7 bases aligning to TRBD1. V dropped 7 bases and J dropped 6; count of bases not matched to a gene: 7. The CDR3 extends over 13 amino acids. CDR1 is SGHRS and CDR2 is YFSETQ in the germline V gene. CDR3: CASRQGFGQPQHF. In DNA form, the CDR3 reads TGCGCCAGCCGACAGGGCTTCGGTCAGCCCCAGCATTTT.

The chain couples TRBV3-1 (or the pseudogene TRBV3-2) to TRBJ2-7; D perhaps matches TRBD1 (6 bases). CDR1 LGHDT and CDR2 YNNKEL come from the germline V gene (reference sequence). This CDR3 has 19 residues. Trimming cost V 2 bases and J 3 bases, with 26 bases left between them. CDR3 DNA: TGTGCCAGCAGCCAACACCGGGACACTAAGGAAGGGACCATCTACGAGCAGTACTTC. This translates into CASSQHRDTKEGTIYEQYF.

The V call is TRBV19, the J call TRBJ2-7; TRBD2 is a possible D gene (5 bases). This CDR3 spans 16 amino acids. Germline V gene sequence: CDR1 LNHDA, CDR2 SQIVND (reference sequence). Trimming stripped 5 bases from V and 4 bases from J, with 21 bases between. CDR3 region: CASSLLATLNPYEQYF. The CDR3 DNA is TGTGCCAGTAGTTTGCTAGCTACACTTAATCCATACGAGCAGTACTTC.

This sequence joins TRBV7-2 and TRBJ2-7, with D possibly matching TRBD1 (5 bases). CDR1 SGHTA and CDR2 FQGNSA come from the germline V gene. V was cut by 0 bases and J by 4 bases, with 10 bases left in between. The CDR3 consists of 14 residues. The CDR3 DNA is TGTGCCAGCAGCTTAGCCAGGGAACGTTACGAGCAGTACTTC. It codes for CASSLARERYEQYF.

A few counts support this clone. The chain couples TRBV7-9 to TRBJ1-5; the match to TRBD1 covers 10 bases. The germline V gene has CDR1 SEHNR and CDR2 FQNEAQ (reference sequence). The CDR3 covers 16 residues. The V segment lost 5 bases and the J segment 2 bases; nucleotides outside the gene matches: 6. DNA of the CDR3: TGTGCCAGCAGCCCAGACAGGGGGCACGGCAATCAGCCCCAGCATTTT. It is translated as CASSPDRGHGNQPQHF.

V is TRBV7-3 and J is TRBJ2-7, with 8 bases fitting TRBD1. This CDR3 region has 16 residues. Unmatched junction bases numbered 14, after V lost 4 bases and J lost 6 bases. The germline V gene encodes CDR1 SGHTA and CDR2 FQGTGA. CDR3 DNA sequence: TGTGCCAGCAGCTCCGGAGCAGGGGGCGCGGTCGGCGAGCAGTACTTC. This gives the protein CASSSGAGGAVGEQYF.

This clone was recorded once. The junction and the germline gene differ at one end; a read error may be behind it. The chain uses TRBV5-1 and TRBJ2-1; 9 bases line up with TRBD2. The CDR3 length is 15 residues. Germline CDR1 SGHRS, CDR2 YFSETQ. CDR3 protein: CASSYLAGSYNEQFF. DNA of the CDR3: TGCGCCAGCAGCTATCTAGCGGGATCCTATAATGAGCAGTTCTTC.

In this sample, this clone turned up once. The chain carries TRBV19 and TRBJ2-5; TRBD1 is a possible D gene (6 bases). Germline CDR1 reads LNHDA; CDR2 reads SQIVND (reference sequence). CDR3 size: 14 residues. The V and J ends lost 3 bases and 3 bases respectively, with 11 bases between them. The CDR3, as DNA: TGTGCCAGTAGTATCAGGGGAGAAAAAGAGACCCAGTACTTC. Translation: CASSIRGEKETQYF.

The chain carries TRBV3-1 (or the pseudogene TRBV3-2) and TRBJ1-6; D is possibly TRBD1 (5 bases). With 8 bases removed from V and 6 bases from J, the gap between germline ends came to 17 bases. CDR3 length: 15 amino acids. CDR1 and CDR2 from the germline V gene are LGHDT and YNNKEL (reference sequence). CDR3 residues: CASSRDFLSNSPLHF. The CDR3 DNA reads as TGTGCCAGCTCCCGGGACTTCCTTAGTAATTCACCCCTCCACTTT.

This chain connects TRBV6-5 to TRBJ1-5; 7 bases agree with TRBD1. Unmatched junction bases numbered 9, after V lost 6 bases and J lost 7 bases. The germline V gene has CDR1 MNHEY and CDR2 SVGAGI. There are 14 residues in the CDR3. The CDR3 nucleotides read TGTGCCAGCAGCATGACAGGGAGTTTGCAGCCCCAGCATTTT. This encodes CASSMTGSLQPQHF.

The chain couples TRBV18 to TRBJ2-7; D is tentatively TRBD1 or TRBD2 (6 bases each). The V end lost 3 bases, the J end lost 7 bases, and 13 bases lay between the germline ends. The CDR3 totals 13 residues. Germline-derived CDR1 and CDR2 are KGHSH and LQKENI. The CDR3 DNA is TGTGCCAGCTCACCGAGGGGAGGACAGGAGCAGTACTTC. This codes for CASSPRGGQEQYF.

The chain combines TRBV6-5 with TRBJ2-1, with D perhaps matching TRBD2 (5 bases). V lost 5 bases and J lost 1, with 9 bases in between. This CDR3 comprises 14 residues. Germline assignment: CDR1 MNHEY and CDR2 SVGAGI. The CDR3, as DNA: TGTGCCAGCAGTCCAGCGGATTCCTACAATGAGCAGTTCTTC. Its protein product is CASSPADSYNEQFF.

This clone was seen more than once but under ten times. The chain has TRBV7-9 and TRBJ1-3; a weak D match, TRBD1 (6 bases). Germline CDR1 is SEHNR and CDR2 is FQNEAQ (reference sequence). Trimming shortened V by 8 bases and J by 0 bases, and 11 bases separated the two germline ends. The CDR3 runs 14 residues. This CDR3 is CASGGSSSGNTIYF. The CDR3 bases are TGTGCCAGCGGGGGCTCGAGCTCTGGAAACACCATATATTTT.

The chain carries TRBV7-9 and TRBJ2-5, with 8 bases matching TRBD2. Germline loops: CDR1 SEHNR, CDR2 FQNEAQ (reference sequence). The CDR3 has 15 amino acids. V was clipped by 1 base and J by 1 base; unmatched bases: 2. The CDR3 coding sequence is TGTGCCAGCAGCTTAGGTAGCGGGGTCCAAGAGACCCAGTACTTC. Its translation: CASSLGSGVQETQYF.